This is a list of T cell receptor beta chains from one sample in a study of shared clonotypes between healthy human individuals. Only in-frame clones appear in the TCRdb table, and some are missing; sequencing was by immunoSEQ multiplex PCR. Among some 500,000 clones listed, about 96% were seen once. Sequencing used naive CD4+ T cells sorted from blood. The receptors here all came from a woman aged 25-40 years in good health. Each CDR3 is given with its conserved first and last residue. The D gene is left open where the match is weak. The size of a clone is reported for some rows only, either as once, few or many, or as a class for expanded clones.

TRBJ1-5 | . | TRBV30 | . | CAWNRYSNQPQHF | TGTGCCTGGAACCGCTATAGCAATCAGCCCCAGCATTTT
TRBJ2-1 | . | TRBV27 | once | CASSRPGLDSSYNEQFF | TGTGCCAGCAGCCGCCCCGGACTGGACAGCTCCTACAATGAGCAGTTCTTC
TRBJ2-1 | . | TRBV28 | . | CASSLSRVDEQFF | TGTGCCAGCAGTTTATCCAGGGTAGATGAGCAGTTCTTC
TRBJ2-7 | . | TRBV19 | . | CASSMTGASYEQYF | TGTGCCAGTAGTATGACTGGGGCGTCCTACGAGCAGTACTTC
TRBJ2-7 | . | TRBV14 | . | CASSLRLATEQYF | TGTGCCAGCAGCCTCCGCCTAGCAACCGAGCAGTACTTC
TRBJ2-5 | . | TRBV5-1 | . | CASSLAPEQETQYF | TGCGCCAGCAGCTTGGCTCCAGAACAAGAGACCCAGTACTTC
TRBJ2-7 | TRBD1 | TRBV19 | . | CASSISDRVNEQYF | TGTGCCAGTAGTATAAGTGACAGGGTGAACGAGCAGTACTTC
TRBJ1-3 | . | TRBV28 | once | CASSWARGWNTIYF | TGTGCCAGCAGTTGGGCTAGGGGCTGGAACACCATATATTTT
TRBJ2-1 | TRBD1 | TRBV5-1 | . | CASSLARDRVYNEQFF | TGCGCCAGCAGCTTGGCCCGGGACAGGGTCTACAATGAGCAGTTCTTC
TRBJ1-3 | . | TRBV6-1 | . | CASSVSSPAWNTIYF | TGTGCCAGCAGTGTTTCGAGCCCCGCCTGGAACACCATATATTTT
TRBJ2-5 | . | TRBV6-6 | . | CASNRGLGETQYF | TGTGCCAGCAATCGGGGTCTGGGAGAGACCCAGTACTTC
TRBJ1-2 | . | TRBV28 | . | CASSRPGAYGYTF | TGTGCCAGCAGCCGCCCCGGGGCCTATGGCTACACCTTC
TRBJ1-4 | TRBD1 | TRBV7-9 | once | CASSRDRLLFF | TGTGCCAGCAGCCGGGACAGGCTCCTGTTTTTT
TRBJ1-5 | . | TRBV6-4 | . | CASSDSLEQALRRQPQHF | TGTGCCAGCAGTGACTCGCTGGAACAGGCCTTGCGACGTCAGCCCCAGCATTTT
TRBJ2-1 | . | TRBV2 | . | CASSEVGQGQFF | TGTGCCAGCAGTGAAGTCGGGCAGGGGCAGTTCTTC
TRBJ2-3 | TRBD2 | TRBV4-1 | . | CASSTARTSGGGPDTQYF | TGCGCCAGCAGCACAGCCCGGACTAGCGGAGGGGGGCCAGATACGCAGTATTTT
TRBJ2-1 | TRBD1 | TRBV5-6 | . | CASSLTDREFF | TGTGCCAGCAGCTTGACGGACAGGGAGTTCTTC
TRBJ2-3 | . | TRBV9 | once | CASSVGSSGRSTDTQYF | TGTGCCAGCAGCGTAGGAAGCAGCGGCAGGAGCACAGATACGCAGTATTTT
TRBJ1-5 | . | TRBV28 | . | CASSTWTGGGNQPQHF | TGTGCCAGCAGTACCTGGACCGGGGGCGGCAATCAGCCCCAGCATTTT
TRBJ2-3 | TRBD2 | TRBV28 | . | CASSLAGLAGAVDTQYF | TGTGCCAGCAGTTTAGCCGGACTAGCGGGAGCGGTAGATACGCAGTATTTT
TRBJ2-7 | . | TRBV4-1 | . | CASSQEGKGGQYF | TGCGCCAGCAGCCAAGAAGGAAAGGGCGGGCAGTACTTC
TRBJ2-7 | TRBD1 | TRBV25-1 | . | CASSAVQGASFGDEQYF | TGTGCCAGCAGTGCGGTACAGGGGGCATCTTTCGGCGACGAGCAGTACTTC
TRBJ2-3 | . | TRBV7-3 | . | CASSLGARTDTQYF | TGTGCCAGCAGCTTAGGGGCTCGTACAGATACGCAGTATTTT
TRBJ2-5 | TRBD2 | TRBV11-2 | . | CASSLNPTSGQETQYF | TGTGCCAGCAGCTTAAACCCGACTAGCGGACAAGAGACCCAGTACTTC
TRBJ2-2 | . | TRBV5-1 | . | CASSQGKNTGELFF | TGCGCCAGCAGCCAAGGCAAGAACACCGGGGAGCTGTTTTTT
TRBJ1-1 | TRBD1 | TRBV5-1 | . | CASSTGTGRAEAFF | TGCGCCAGCTCAACCGGGACAGGGCGCGCTGAAGCTTTCTTT